The T cell receptor beta chain described here comes from a study of blood T cell repertoires in COVID-19. About the research overall: Researchers got acute and convalescent COVID-19 samples from the United States, Italy and Spain. PBMCs, B-cell-depleted T cells, or T cells were the source of the cDNA or gDNA that made up the material.

TCRdb keeps only in-frame clones here, not all; method: immunoSEQ multiplex PCR. The sample contains approximately 170,000 clones, around 90% of which appear only once. The CDR3 length is 14 residues. Trimming stripped 4 bases from V and 6 bases from J, with 13 bases between. Germline loops: CDR1 SNHLY, CDR2 FYNNEI. The sample was peripheral blood. The clonotype originates from a man over 45 who had recovered from COVID-19. This chain links TRBV2 with TRBJ2-1; D may be TRBD1 (6 bases). The CDR3 DNA reads TGTGCCAGCAGTGGGCAGGGGCTTTTCAATGAGCAGTTCTTC. This sequence encodes CASSGQGLFNEQFF.